This TCR beta chain was sequenced in a study of blood T cell repertoires in COVID-19. Turning to the study itself: The analysed material was cDNA or gDNA that came from T cells, B-cell-depleted T cells, or PBMCs.

The CDR3 is 19 amino acids. Trimming cost V 1 base and J 5 bases; bases outside gene matches: 16. Germline CDR1 SGHAT, CDR2 FQNNGV. Profiling relied on immunoSEQ multiplex PCR, and the TCRdb table lists in-frame clones only, not all of them. The sample has 300,000 to 500,000 clones; 88% are singletons. This sequence was found in a woman between 40 and 55 years old with acute COVID-19. This rearrangement joins TRBV11-2 to TRBJ2-5, with TRBD2 matching 10 bases. The sample was PBMCs or T cells enriched from blood (not recorded which). Here the CDR3 reads CASSLAVRGTSDTLETQYF. CDR3 nucleotide sequence: TGTGCCAGCAGCTTAGCGGTTCGAGGGACTAGCGATACCCTGGAGACCCAGTACTTC.